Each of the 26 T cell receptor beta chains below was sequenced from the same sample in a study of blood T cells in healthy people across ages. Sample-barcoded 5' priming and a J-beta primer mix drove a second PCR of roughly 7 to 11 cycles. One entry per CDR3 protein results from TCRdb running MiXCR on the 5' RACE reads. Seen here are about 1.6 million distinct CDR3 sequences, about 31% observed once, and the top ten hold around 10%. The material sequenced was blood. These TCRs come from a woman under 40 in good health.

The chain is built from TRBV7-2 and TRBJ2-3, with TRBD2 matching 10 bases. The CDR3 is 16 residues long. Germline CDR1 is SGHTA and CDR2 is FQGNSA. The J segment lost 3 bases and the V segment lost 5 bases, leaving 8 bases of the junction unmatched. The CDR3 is CASSPPSGRKTDTQYF. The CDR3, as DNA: TGTGCCAGCAGCCCCCCTAGCGGGAGAAAGACAGATACGCAGTATTTT.

The CDR3 reads CAWSRGLAGAIRDTQYF. CDR3 sequence (DNA): TGTGCCTGGTCGCGCGGACTAGCGGGAGCGATCCGGGATACGCAGTATTTT. The chain uses TRBV30 and TRBJ2-3, with TRBD2 matching over 13 bases. The CDR3 sequence is 17 residues long. In germline, CDR1 is GTSNPN, CDR2 SVGIG (reference sequence). J was trimmed by 6 bases and V by 5 bases; bases with no gene match: 14.

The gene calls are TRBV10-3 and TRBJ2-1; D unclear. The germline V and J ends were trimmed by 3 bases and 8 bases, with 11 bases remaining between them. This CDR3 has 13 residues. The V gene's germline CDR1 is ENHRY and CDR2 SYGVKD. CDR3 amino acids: CAISEGKAHEQFF. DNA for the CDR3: TGTGCCATCAGTGAAGGCAAGGCTCATGAGCAGTTCTTC.

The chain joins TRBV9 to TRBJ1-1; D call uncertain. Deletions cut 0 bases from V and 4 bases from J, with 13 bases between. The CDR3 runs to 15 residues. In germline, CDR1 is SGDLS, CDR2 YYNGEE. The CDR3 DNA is TGTGCCAGCAGCGTAGGAGTAGGTGGTGGCACTGAAGCTTTCTTT. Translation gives CASSVGVGGGTEAFF.

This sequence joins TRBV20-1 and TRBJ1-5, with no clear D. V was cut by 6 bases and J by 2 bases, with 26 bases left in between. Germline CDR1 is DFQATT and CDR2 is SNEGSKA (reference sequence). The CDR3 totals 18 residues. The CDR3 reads CSAAESPLDIYGNQPQHF. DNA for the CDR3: TGCAGTGCGGCGGAGTCCCCTCTCGACATCTATGGCAATCAGCCCCAGCATTTT.

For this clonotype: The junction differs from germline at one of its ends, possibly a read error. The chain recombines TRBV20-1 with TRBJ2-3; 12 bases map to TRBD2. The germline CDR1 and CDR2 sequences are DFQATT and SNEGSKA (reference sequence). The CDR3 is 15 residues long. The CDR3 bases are TGCAGTGCCGAGTCTAGCGGGGGGGCCACAGATGCGCAGTATTTT. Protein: CSAESSGGATDAQYF.

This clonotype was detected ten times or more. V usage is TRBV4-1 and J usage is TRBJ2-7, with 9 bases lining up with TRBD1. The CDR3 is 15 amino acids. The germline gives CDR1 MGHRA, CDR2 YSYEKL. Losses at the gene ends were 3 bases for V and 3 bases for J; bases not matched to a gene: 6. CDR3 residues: CASSHGTGPIYEQYF. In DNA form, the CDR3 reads TGCGCCAGCAGCCACGGGACAGGGCCCATCTACGAGCAGTACTTC.

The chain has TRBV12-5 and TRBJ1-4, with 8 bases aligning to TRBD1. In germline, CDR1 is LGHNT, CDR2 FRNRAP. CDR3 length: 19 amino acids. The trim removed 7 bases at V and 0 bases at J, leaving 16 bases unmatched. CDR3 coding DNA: TGTGCTAGTGATACCAACGGCCAGGGGGCGAGGTCAACTAATGAAAAACTGTTTTTT. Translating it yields CASDTNGQGARSTNEKLFF.

The CDR3 is CASSPTRTVSTQHF. CDR3 bases: TGTGCCAGCTCACCCACCCGGACAGTTTCAACCCAGCATTTT. The rearrangement links TRBV18 to TRBJ1-5, with D perhaps TRBD1 (6 bases). V lost 3 bases and J 11 bases, leaving 17 bases between the germline ends. This CDR3 region has 14 residues. The V gene's germline CDR1 is KGHSH and CDR2 LQKENI.

CDR3: CASRPLEGSGTGNEQFF. The CDR3 nucleotides read TGTGCCAGCAGACCCCTAGAGGGATCCGGGACAGGGAATGAGCAGTTCTTC. This chain joins TRBV11-1 and TRBJ2-1; 9 bases align to TRBD1. In germline, CDR1 is SGHAT, CDR2 FQDESV (reference sequence). Trimming cost V 6 bases and J 7 bases; bases outside gene matches: 16. The CDR3 consists of 17 residues.

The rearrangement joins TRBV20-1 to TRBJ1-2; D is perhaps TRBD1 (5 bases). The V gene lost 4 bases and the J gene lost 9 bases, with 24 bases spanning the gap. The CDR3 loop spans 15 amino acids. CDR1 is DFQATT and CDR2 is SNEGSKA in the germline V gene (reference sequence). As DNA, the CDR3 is TGCAGTGCTACGCGACAGAAAACCTCCTATGGAAGCTACACCTTC. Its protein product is CSATRQKTSYGSYTF.

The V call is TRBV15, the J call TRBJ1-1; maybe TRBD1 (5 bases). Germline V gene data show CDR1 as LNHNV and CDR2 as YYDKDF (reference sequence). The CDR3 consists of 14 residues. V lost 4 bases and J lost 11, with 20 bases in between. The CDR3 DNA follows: TGTGCCACCAGCACCCCGGAGGGGTACCGCAAGGCTTTCTTT. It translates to CATSTPEGYRKAFF.

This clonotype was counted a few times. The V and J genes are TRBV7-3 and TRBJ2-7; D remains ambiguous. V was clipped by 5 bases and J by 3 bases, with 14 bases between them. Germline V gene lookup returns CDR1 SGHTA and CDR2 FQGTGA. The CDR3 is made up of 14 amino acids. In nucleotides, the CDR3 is TGTGCCAGCAGCCACGGGCCTGACGACTACGAGCAGTACTTC. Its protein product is CASSHGPDDYEQYF.

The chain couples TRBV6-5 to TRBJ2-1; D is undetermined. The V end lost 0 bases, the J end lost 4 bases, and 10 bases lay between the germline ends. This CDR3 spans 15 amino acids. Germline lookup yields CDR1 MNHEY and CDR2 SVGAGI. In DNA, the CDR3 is TGTGCCAGCAGTTACTCGCCGCGGACGTACAATGAGCAGTTCTTC. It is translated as CASSYSPRTYNEQFF.

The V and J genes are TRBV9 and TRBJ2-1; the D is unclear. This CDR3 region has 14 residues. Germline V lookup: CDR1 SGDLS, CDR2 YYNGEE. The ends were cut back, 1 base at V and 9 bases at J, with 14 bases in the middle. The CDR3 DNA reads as TGTGCCAGCAGCGTATGGCTAGAAGCCCCTGAGCAGTTCTTC. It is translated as CASSVWLEAPEQFF. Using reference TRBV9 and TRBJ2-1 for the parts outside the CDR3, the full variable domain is DSGVTQTPKHLITATGQRVTLRCSPRSGDLSVYWYQQSLDQGLQFLIQYYNGEERAKGNILERFSAQQFPDLHSELNLSSLELGDSALYFCASSVWLEAPEQFFGPGTRLTVL.

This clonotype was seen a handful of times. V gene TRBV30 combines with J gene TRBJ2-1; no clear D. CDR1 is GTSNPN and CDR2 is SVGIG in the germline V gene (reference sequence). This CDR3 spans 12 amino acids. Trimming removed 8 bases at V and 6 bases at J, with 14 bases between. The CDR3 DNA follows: TGTGCCGGGCAAAGTCCGGGCAATGAGCAGTTCTTC. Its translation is CAGQSPGNEQFF.

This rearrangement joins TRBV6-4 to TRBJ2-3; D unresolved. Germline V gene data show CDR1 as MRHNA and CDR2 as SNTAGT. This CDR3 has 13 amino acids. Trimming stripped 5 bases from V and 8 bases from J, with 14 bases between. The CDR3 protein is CASSQAEPSTQYF. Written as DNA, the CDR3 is TGTGCCAGCAGTCAAGCCGAGCCCAGTACGCAGTATTTT.

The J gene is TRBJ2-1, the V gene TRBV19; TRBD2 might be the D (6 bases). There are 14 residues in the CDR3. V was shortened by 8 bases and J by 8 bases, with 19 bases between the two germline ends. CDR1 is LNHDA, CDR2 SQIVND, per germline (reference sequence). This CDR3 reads CASATGLSSYEQFF. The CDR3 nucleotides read TGTGCCAGTGCGACGGGACTGAGTTCTTATGAGCAGTTCTTC.

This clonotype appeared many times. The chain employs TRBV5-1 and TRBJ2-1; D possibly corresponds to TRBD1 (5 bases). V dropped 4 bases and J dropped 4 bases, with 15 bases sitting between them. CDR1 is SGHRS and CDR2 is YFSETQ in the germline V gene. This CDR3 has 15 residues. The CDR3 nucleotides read TGCGCCAGCAGCGTAACTAATAGGGGTTACAATGAGCAGTTCTTC. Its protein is CASSVTNRGYNEQFF.

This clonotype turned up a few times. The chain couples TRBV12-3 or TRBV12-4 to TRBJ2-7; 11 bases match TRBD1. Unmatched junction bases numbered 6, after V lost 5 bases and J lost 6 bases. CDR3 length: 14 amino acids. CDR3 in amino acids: CASSTRTGGGEQYF. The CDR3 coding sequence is TGTGCCAGCAGTACCAGGACAGGGGGCGGCGAGCAGTACTTC.

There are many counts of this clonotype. The CDR3 loop is CSVETTRTLSYNEQFF. CDR3 nucleotides: TGCAGCGTTGAAACAACCAGAACCCTTTCCTACAATGAGCAGTTCTTC. J is TRBJ2-1 and V is TRBV29-1, with unresolved D. Germline CDR1 SQVTM, CDR2 ANQGSEA. CDR3 length: 16 residues. V was trimmed by 2 bases and J by 1 base, leaving 15 bases between them.

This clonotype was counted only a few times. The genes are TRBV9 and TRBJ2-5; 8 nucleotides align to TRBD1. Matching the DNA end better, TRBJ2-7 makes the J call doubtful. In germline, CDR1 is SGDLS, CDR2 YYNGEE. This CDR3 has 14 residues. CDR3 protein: CASSANRGLTEQYF. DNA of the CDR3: TGTGCCAGCAGCGCGAACAGGGGGTTGACCGAGCAGTACTTC.

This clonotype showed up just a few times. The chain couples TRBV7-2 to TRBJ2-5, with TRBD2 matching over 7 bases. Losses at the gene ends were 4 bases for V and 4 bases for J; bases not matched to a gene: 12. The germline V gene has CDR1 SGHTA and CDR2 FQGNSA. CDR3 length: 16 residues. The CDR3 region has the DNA TGTGCCAGCAGCTCCCGTGGCGGGGGAGTCCCAGAGACCCAGTACTTC. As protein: CASSSRGGGVPETQYF.

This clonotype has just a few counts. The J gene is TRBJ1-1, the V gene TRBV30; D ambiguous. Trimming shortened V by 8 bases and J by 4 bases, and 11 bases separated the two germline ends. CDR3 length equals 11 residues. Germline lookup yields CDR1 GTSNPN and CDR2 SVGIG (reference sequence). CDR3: CALFWVTEAFF. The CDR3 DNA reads TGTGCCCTTTTTTGGGTCACTGAAGCTTTCTTT.

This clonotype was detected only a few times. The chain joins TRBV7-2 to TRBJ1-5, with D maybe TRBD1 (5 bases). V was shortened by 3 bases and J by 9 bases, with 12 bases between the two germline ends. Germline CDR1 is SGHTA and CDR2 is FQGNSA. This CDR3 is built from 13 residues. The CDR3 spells CASSFLFDRPQHF. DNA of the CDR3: TGTGCCAGCAGCTTCCTCTTCGACAGGCCCCAGCATTTT. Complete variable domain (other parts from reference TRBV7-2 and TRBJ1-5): GAGVSQSPSNKVTEKGKDVELRCDPISGHTALYWYRQSLGQGLEFLIYFQGNSAPDKSGLPSDRFSAERTGGSVSTLTIQRTQQEDSAVYLCASSFLFDRPQHFGDGTRLSIL.

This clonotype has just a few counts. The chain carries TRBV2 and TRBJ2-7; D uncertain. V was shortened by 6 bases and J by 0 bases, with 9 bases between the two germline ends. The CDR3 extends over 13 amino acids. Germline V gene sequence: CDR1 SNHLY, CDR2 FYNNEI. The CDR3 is CASRVGISYEQYF. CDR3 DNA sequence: TGTGCCAGCAGGGTAGGGATCTCCTACGAGCAGTACTTC.